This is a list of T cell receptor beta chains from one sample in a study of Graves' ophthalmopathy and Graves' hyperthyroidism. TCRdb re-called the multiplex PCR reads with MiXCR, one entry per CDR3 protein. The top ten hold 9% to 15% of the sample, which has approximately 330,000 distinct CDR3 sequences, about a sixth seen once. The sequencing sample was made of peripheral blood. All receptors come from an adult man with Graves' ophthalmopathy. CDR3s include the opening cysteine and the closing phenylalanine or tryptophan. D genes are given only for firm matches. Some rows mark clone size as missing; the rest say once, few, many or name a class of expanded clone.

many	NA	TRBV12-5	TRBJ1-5	CASGPIREGNQPQHF	TGTGCTAGTGGTCCAATTCGGGAGGGCAATCAGCCCCAGCATTTT
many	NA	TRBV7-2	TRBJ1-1	CASSLLPGSEAFF	TGTGCCAGCAGCCTTCTCCCAGGGTCTGAAGCTTTCTTT
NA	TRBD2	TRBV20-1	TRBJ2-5	CSASSSRGGSVETQYF	TGCAGTGCCAGCAGTTCCCGGGGGGGCTCTGTGGAGACCCAGTACTTC
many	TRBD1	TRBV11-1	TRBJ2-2	CASSFSGTGGLPGELFF	TGTGCCAGCAGCTTTTCAGGCACAGGGGGTTTGCCCGGGGAGCTGTTTTTT
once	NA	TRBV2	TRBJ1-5	CASSEVAVLSNQPQPF	TGTGCCAGCAGTGAGGTCGCAGTACTTAGCAATCAGCCCCAGCCTTTT
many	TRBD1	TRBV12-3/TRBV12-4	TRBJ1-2	CASSFGQGGGYTF	TGTGCCAGCAGCTTCGGACAGGGTGGAGGCTACACCTTC
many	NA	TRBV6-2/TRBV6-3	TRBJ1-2	CASSYGFEREFDGYTF	TGTGCCAGCAGTTACGGGTTTGAAAGGGAGTTCGATGGCTACACCTTC
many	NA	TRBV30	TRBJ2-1	CAWSVRYEQFF	TGTGCCTGGAGTGTACGGTATGAGCAGTTCTTC
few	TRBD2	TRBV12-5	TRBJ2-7	CASGLVPGLAVSYEQYF	TGTGCTAGTGGTTTGGTACCGGGACTAGCGGTTTCCTACGAGCAGTACTTC
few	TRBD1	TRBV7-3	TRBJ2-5	CASSLDPRTGRETQYF	TGTGCCAGCAGCTTAGACCCTAGGACAGGGCGAGAGACCCAGTACTTC
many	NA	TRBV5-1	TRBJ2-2	CASRGDGQHTGELFF	TGCGCCAGCAGGGGGGACGGACAGCACACCGGGGAGCTGTTTTTT
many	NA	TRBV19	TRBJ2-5	CASSRATEETQYF	TGTGCCAGTAGTAGAGCGACTGAAGAGACCCAGTACTTC
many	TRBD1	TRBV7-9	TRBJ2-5	CASSGQALQETQYF	TGTGCCAGCAGCGGACAGGCGCTCCAAGAGACCCAGTACTTC
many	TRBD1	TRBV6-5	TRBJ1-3	CASRGGTGNTIYF	TGTGCCAGCAGAGGGGGCACAGGAAACACCATATATTTT
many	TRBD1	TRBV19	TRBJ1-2	CASSATGGDGGYTF	TGTGCCAGTAGTGCGACAGGGGGTGATGGTGGCTACACCTTC
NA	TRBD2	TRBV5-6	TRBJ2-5	CASSPRVLGGETQYF	TGTGCCAGCAGCCCCAGGGTGCTCGGGGGGGAGACCCAGTACTTC
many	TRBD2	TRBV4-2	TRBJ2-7	CASSQVSREVSYEQYF	TGTGCCAGCAGCCAAGTATCTCGGGAGGTCTCCTACGAGCAGTACTTC
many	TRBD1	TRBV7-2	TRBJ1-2	CASSSQGAGGYTF	TGTGCCAGCAGCTCCCAGGGGGCGGGAGGCTACACCTTC
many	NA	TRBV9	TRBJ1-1	CASSTHDRSNTEAFF	TGTGCCAGCAGCACGCACGACAGGTCGAACACTGAAGCTTTCTTT
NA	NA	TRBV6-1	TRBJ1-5	CASSWTGGGNQPQHF	TGTGCCAGCAGCTGGACGGGGGGTGGCAATCAGCCCCAGCATTTT
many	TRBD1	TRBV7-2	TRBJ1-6	CASSRTGGSSYNSPLHF	TGTGCCAGCAGCCGAACAGGGGGCTCATCCTATAATTCACCCCTCCACTTT
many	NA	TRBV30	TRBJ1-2	CAWTGSLYGYTF	TGTGCCTGGACAGGGTCCCTCTATGGCTACACCTTC
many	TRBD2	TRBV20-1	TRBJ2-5	CSARDSSGGAVETQYF	TGCAGTGCTAGAGATTCTTCGGGGGGAGCTGTGGAGACCCAGTACTTC
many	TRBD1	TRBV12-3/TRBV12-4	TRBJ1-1	CASNAAGGELEAFF	TGTGCCAGCAACGCCGCAGGGGGGGAACTTGAAGCTTTCTTT
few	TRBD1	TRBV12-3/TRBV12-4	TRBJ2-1	CASRTGGAGIGNEQFF	TGTGCCAGCAGGACAGGGGGCGCCGGCATAGGGAATGAGCAGTTCTTC
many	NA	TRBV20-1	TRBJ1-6	CSATRHLVNSPLHF	TGCAGTGCTACTAGACATCTTGTCAATTCACCCCTCCACTTT
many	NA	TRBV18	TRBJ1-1	CASSPLRVESTEAFF	TGTGCCAGCTCACCACTAAGGGTTGAGAGCACTGAAGCTTTCTTT
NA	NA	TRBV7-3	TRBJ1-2	CASSLGGYDGYTF	TGCGCCAGCAGCTTGGGAGGCTACGATGGCTACACCTTC
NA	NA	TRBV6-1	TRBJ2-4	CARTLWTGNLQYF	TGTGCCCGCACCCTCTGGACCGGAAACCTTCAGTACTTC
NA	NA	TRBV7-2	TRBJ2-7	CASSLSTALYEQYF	TGTGCCAGCAGCTTAAGCACAGCCCTGTACGAGCAGTACTTC
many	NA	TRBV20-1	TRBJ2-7	CSARGGTDPYEQYF	TGCAGTGCTAGGGGGGGAACCGACCCCTACGAGCAGTACTTC
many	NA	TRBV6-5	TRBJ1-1	CASSPTRSLNTEAFF	TGTGCCAGCAGTCCAACCAGATCGTTGAACACTGAAGCTTTCTTT
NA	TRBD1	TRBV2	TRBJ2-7	CASSDHGTGTWQYF	TGTGCCAGCAGTGATCACGGGACAGGGACATGGCAGTACTTC
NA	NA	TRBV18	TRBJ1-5	CASSPGSGGVSNQPQHF	TGTGCCAGCTCACCGGGGTCCGGGGGGGTAAGCAATCAGCCCCAGCATTTT
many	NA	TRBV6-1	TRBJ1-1	CASSQAVGGEAFF	TGTGCCAGCAGTCAAGCGGTGGGCGGTGAAGCTTTCTTT
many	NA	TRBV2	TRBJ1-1	CASSNRVTEAFF	TGTGCCAGCTCCAACAGGGTCACTGAAGCTTTCTTT
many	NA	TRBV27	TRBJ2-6	CASTSISGANVLTF	TGTGCCAGCACGTCAATCTCTGGGGCCAACGTCCTGACTTTC
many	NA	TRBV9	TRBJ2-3	CASSVSRGGRDTQYF	TGTGCCAGCAGCGTAAGCAGGGGGGGTAGGGATACGCAGTATTTT
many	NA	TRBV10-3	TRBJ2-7	CAISDVLAEGTYEQYF	TGTGCCATCAGTGACGTTTTGGCCGAAGGGACCTACGAGCAGTACTTC
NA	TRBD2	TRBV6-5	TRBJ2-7	CASSYSGLAGVYEQYF	TGTGCCAGCAGTTACTCGGGCCTAGCGGGAGTATACGAGCAGTACTTC
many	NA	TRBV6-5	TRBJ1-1	CASSNWGGATEAFF	TGTGCCAGCAGCAACTGGGGTGGTGCCACTGAAGCTTTCTTT
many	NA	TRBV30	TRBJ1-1	CAWRRQAPWAFF	TGTGCCTGGAGACGACAGGCCCCTTGGGCTTTCTTT
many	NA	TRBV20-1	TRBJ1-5	CSARDRGSQPQHF	TGCAGTGCTAGAGACAGGGGCTCTCAGCCCCAGCATTTT
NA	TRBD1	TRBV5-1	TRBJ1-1	CASSLRTGTGTEAFF	TGCGCCAGCAGCCTAAGGACAGGGACGGGAACTGAAGCTTTCTTT
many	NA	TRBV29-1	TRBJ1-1	CSVAGQDKAFF	TGCAGCGTGGCGGGCCAGGATAAAGCTTTCTTT
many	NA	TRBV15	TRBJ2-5	CATSGTAQETQYF	TGTGCCACCAGCGGGACTGCCCAAGAGACCCAGTACTTC
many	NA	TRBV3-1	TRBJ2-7	CASSQGSTPRVYEQYF	TGTGCCAGCAGCCAAGGATCGACTCCCCGCGTCTACGAGCAGTACTTC
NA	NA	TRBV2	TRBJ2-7	CASSAFRGTEQYF	TGTGCCAGCAGTGCCTTCAGGGGAACCGAGCAGTACTTC
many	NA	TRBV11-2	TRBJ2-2	CASSVTDGELFF	TGTGCCAGCAGCGTGACAGACGGGGAGCTGTTTTTT
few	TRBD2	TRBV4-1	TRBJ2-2	CASSQRAGGPNTGELFF	TGCGCCAGCAGCCAACGCGCGGGGGGTCCGAACACCGGGGAGCTGTTTTTT
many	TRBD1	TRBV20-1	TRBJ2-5	CSARDSTGSETQYF	TGCAGTGCTAGAGATTCGACAGGGTCGGAGACCCAGTACTTC